This TCR beta chain was sequenced during a study of blood T cell repertoires in COVID-19. About the research overall: Samples representing acute and convalescent COVID-19 were sourced from the United States, Italy and Spain. In each case, the material was cDNA or gDNA derived from T cells, B-cell-depleted T cells, or PBMCs.

This CDR3 spans 12 amino acids. Trimming removed 6 bases at V and 7 bases at J, with 10 bases between. Methods used by the authors: Amplifying reference gene primers gave estimates of nucleated cell counts. Clones were sequenced by immunoSEQ multiplex PCR, and TCRdb holds only the in-frame ones, with some missing. V, J and clone size reflect that table, while D and trimming were determined from the DNA. Among 150,000 to 200,000 clones listed, about 89% were seen once. This chain connects TRBV12-3 or TRBV12-4 to TRBJ2-1; D call uncertain. This receptor was taken from a man aged 40-49 years with active or convalescent COVID-19. The specimen was peripheral blood. DNA for the CDR3: TGTGCCAGCAGCCTCCAGCGAAATGAGCAGTTCTTC. This codes for CASSLQRNEQFF.